This T cell receptor beta chain originates from a study of cytomegalovirus exposure and HLA in healthy donors. Looking at the study overall: HLA-typed donors were the source of approximately 80 million unique TCRs, which an early data release held.

Study-level points and caveats: Published work reported that the classifier diagnosed cytomegalovirus status with high specificity and sensitivity. Among TCR beta chains of equal frequency, HLA-associated ones were more clonally expanded in a later analysis. Likely technical artifact: a cluster of highly shared sequence variants.

With 60 Vbeta and 13 Jbeta primers, the PCR was carried out. Measured with immunoSEQ multiplex PCR; TCRdb has only the in-frame clones, and not every one. Here the sample spans some 130,000 clones, 65% to 85% being singletons. Worth noting for this clone: The antigen is not known.

The germline CDR1 and CDR2 sequences are GTSNPN and SVGIG (reference sequence). V lost 2 bases and J 4 bases, leaving 14 bases between the germline ends. The CDR3 has 15 amino acids. The sequence came from a boy younger than 18 in good health and CMV-seronegative. Source material: PBMCs. The J gene is TRBJ2-2, the V gene TRBV30; D not certain. The CDR3: CAWSLMGKSTGELFF. The CDR3 DNA follows: TGTGCCTGGAGTCTTATGGGCAAATCCACCGGGGAGCTGTTTTTT.